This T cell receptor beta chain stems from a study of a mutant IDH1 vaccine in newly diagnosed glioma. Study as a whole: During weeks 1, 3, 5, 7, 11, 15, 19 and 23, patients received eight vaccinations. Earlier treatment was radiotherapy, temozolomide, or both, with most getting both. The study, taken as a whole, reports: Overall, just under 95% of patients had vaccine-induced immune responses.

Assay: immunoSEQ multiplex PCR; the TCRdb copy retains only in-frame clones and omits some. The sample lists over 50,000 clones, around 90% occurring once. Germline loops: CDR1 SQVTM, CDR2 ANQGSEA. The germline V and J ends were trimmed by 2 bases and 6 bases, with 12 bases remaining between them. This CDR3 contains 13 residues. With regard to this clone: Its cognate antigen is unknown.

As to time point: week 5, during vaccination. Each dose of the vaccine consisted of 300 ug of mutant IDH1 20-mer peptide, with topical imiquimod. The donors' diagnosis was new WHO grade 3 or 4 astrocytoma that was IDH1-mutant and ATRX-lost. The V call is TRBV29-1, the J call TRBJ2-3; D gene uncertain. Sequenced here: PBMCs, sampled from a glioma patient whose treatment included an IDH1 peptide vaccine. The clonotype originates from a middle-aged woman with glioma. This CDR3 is CSVENSVADTQYF. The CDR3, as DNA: TGCAGCGTTGAAAACTCCGTTGCGGATACGCAGTATTTT.